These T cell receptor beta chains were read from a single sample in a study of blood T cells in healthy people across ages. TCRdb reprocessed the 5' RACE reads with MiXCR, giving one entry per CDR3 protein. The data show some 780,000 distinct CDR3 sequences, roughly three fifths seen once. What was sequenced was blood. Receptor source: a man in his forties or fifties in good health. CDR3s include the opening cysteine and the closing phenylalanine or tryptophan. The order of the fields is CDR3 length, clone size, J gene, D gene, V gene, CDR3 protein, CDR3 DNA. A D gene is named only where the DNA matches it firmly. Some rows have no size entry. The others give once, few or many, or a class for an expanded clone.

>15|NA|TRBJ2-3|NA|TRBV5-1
CDSSTMARRTDTQYF
TGCGACAGCAGTACGATGGCGCGGCGCACAGATACGCAGTATTTT
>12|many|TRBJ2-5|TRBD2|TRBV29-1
CSVDRGGETQYF
TGCAGCGTTGACCGGGGGGGAGAGACCCAGTACTTC
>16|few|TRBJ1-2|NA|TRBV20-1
CSARDDGRRGEGGYTF
TGCAGTGCTAGAGATGATGGTAGACGGGGCGAGGGGGGCTACACCTTC
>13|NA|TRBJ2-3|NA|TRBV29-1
CSVDKGFRDTQYF
TGCAGCGTTGATAAGGGGTTCAGAGACACGCAGTATTTT
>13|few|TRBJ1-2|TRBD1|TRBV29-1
CSVEDQGGNGYTF
TGCAGCGTTGAAGACCAGGGGGGAAATGGCTACACCTTC
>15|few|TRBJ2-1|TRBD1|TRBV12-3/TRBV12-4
CASSTRGQGDNEQFF
TGTGCCAGCAGTACCCGGGGACAGGGCGACAATGAGCAGTTCTTC
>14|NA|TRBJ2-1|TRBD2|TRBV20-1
CSAPPGGPTNEQFF
TGCAGTGCCCCCCCGGGAGGGCCGACCAATGAGCAGTTCTTC
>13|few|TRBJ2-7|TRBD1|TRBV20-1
CSARGDSLYEQYF
TGCAGTGCTAGAGGGGACAGCCTCTACGAGCAGTACTTC
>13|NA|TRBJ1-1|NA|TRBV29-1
CSASLGGGTEAFF
TGCAGCGCTTCCCTCGGAGGAGGGACTGAAGCTTTCTTT
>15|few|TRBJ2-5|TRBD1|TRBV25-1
CASSLLTGYGETQYF
TGTGCCAGCAGTCTCCTGACAGGGTACGGTGAGACCCAGTACTTC
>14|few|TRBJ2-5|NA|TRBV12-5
CASGETPGDRYQYF
TGTGCTAGTGGCGAAACCCCAGGGGACCGATACCAGTACTTC
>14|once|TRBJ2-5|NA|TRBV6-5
CASSYSRLQETQYF
TGTGCCAGCAGTTACTCTAGGTTACAAGAGACCCAGTACTTC
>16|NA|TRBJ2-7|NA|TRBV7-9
CASSLPGGGGTYEQYF
TGTGCCAGCAGCTTACCCGGTGGAGGGGGTACCTACGAGCAGTACTTC
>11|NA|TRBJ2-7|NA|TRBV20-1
CSARDKHEQYF
TGCAGTGCTAGAGATAAACACGAGCAGTACTTC
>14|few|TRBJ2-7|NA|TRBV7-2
CASSFAPGTYEQYF
TGTGCCAGCAGCTTTGCCCCAGGGACTTACGAGCAGTACTTC
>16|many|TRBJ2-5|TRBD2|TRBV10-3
CAISRTSGSGGETQYF
TGTGCCATCAGTCGGACTAGCGGGAGTGGGGGAGAGACCCAGTACTTC
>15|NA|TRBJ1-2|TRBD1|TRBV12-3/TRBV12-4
CASSLHTGANYGYTF
TGTGCCAGCAGTTTACACACAGGGGCTAACTATGGCTACACCTTC
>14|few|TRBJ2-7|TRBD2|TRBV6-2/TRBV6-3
CASSYAGLADEQYF
TGTGCCAGCAGTTATGCGGGACTAGCGGACGAGCAGTACTTC
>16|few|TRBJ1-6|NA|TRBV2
CASSGEVGVKRSPLHF
TGTGCCAGCAGCGGTGAAGTAGGGGTTAAAAGATCACCCCTCCACTTT
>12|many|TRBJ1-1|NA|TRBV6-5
CASRRLTTEAFF
TGTGCCAGCAGGAGGTTAACCACTGAAGCTTTCTTT
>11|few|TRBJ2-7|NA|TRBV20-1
CSARVLGEQYF
TGCAGTGCTAGAGTACTCGGGGAGCAGTACTTC
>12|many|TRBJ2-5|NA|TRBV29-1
CSVGRGEETQYF
TGCAGCGTGGGACGGGGAGAAGAGACCCAGTACTTC
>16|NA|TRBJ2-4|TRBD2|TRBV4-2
CASSQALAGGRNIQYF
TGTGCCAGCAGCCAAGCGCTAGCGGGGGGGCGGAACATTCAGTACTTC
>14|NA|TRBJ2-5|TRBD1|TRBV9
CASSVGDRNNEQYF
TGTGCCAGCAGCGTAGGGGACAGAAACAATGAGCAGTACTTC
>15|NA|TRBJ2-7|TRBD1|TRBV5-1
CASSLHLGTAYEQYF
TGCGCCAGCAGCTTGCATCTTGGGACAGCCTACGAGCAGTACTTC
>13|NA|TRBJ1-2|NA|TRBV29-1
CSVRDIANYGYTF
TGCAGCGTGCGGGACATAGCTAACTATGGCTACACCTTC
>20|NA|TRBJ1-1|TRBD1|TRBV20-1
CSARDREGRGSPSLATEAFF
TGCAGTGCTAGAGATCGTGAGGGCAGGGGGTCCCCCAGTCTCGCGACTGAAGCTTTCTTT
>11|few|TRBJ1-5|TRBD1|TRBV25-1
CATQQGGLQHF
TGTGCCACGCAGCAGGGGGGGCTCCAGCATTTT
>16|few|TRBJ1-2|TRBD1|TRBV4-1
CASSQEGQRANYGYTF
TGCGCCAGCAGCCAAGAGGGACAGAGAGCTAACTATGGCTACACCTTC
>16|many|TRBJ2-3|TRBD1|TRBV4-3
CASSQAGTGGKDTQYF
TGCGCCAGCAGCCAAGCCGGGACAGGTGGAAAAGATACGCAGTATTTT
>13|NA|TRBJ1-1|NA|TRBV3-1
CASSQIRDTEAFF
TGTGCCAGCAGCCAGATAAGAGACACTGAAGCTTTCTTT
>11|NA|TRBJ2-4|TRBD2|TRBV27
CASRGGSIQYF
TGTGCCAGCAGGGGAGGGTCCATTCAGTACTTC
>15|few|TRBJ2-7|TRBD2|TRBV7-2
CASSLVASGVYEQYF
TGTGCCAGCAGTTTAGTGGCTAGCGGCGTATACGAGCAGTACTTC
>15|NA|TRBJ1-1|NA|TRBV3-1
CASSQDRGMNTEAFF
TGTGCCAGCAGCCAAGATCGGGGGATGAACACTGAAGCTTTCTTT
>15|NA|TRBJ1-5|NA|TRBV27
CASSRGWVGNQPQHF
TGTGCCAGCAGCCGCGGATGGGTCGGCAATCAGCCCCAGCATTTT
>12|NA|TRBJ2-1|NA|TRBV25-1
CASSGASYEQFF
TGTGCCAGCAGTGGGGCGAGCTATGAGCAGTTCTTC
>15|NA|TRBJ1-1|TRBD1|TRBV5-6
CASSAGQGMNTEAFF
TGTGCCAGCAGCGCGGGACAGGGGATGAACACTGAAGCTTTCTTT
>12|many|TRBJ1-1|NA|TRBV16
CASSQIVREAFF
TGTGCCAGCAGCCAAATCGTAAGGGAAGCTTTCTTT
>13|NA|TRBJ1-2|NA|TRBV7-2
CASSSFGQYGYTF
TGTGCCAGCAGCTCTTTCGGACAGTATGGCTACACCTTC
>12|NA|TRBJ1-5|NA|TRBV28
CASNAGNQPQHF
TGTGCCAGCAATGCGGGGAATCAGCCCCAGCATTTT
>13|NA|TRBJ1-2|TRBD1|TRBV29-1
CSVTGTGAYGYTF
TGCAGCGTAACCGGGACAGGGGCCTATGGCTACACCTTC
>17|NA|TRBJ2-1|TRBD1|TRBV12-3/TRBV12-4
CASSFIFGQGGNNEQFF
TGTGCCAGCAGTTTCATTTTTGGACAGGGTGGAAACAATGAGCAGTTCTTC
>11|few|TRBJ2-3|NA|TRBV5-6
CASSFQRKQYF
TGTGCCAGCAGCTTTCAGAGGAAGCAGTATTTT
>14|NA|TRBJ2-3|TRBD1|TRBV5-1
CASRWTGAADTQYF
TGCGCCAGCAGGTGGACAGGGGCCGCAGATACGCAGTATTTT
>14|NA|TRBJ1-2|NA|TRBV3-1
CASSQDLLGYGYTF
TGTGCCAGCAGCCAAGATCTCCTGGGCTATGGCTACACCTTC
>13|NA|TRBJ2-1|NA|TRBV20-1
CSATGWRPNEQFF
TGCAGTGCTACAGGGTGGAGGCCCAATGAGCAGTTCTTC
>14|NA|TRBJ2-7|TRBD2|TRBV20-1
CSARFLAGPYEQYF
TGCAGTGCTAGGTTTCTAGCGGGGCCCTACGAGCAGTACTTC
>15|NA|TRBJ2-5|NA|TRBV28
CASSPRTAGEETQYF
TGTGCCAGCAGTCCCCGGACAGCTGGGGAAGAGACCCAGTACTTC
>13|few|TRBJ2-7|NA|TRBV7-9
CASNPAGVFEQYF
TGTGCCAGCAACCCCGCCGGGGTATTCGAGCAGTACTTC
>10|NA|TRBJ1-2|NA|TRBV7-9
CASEGYGYTF
TGTGCCAGCGAGGGCTATGGCTACACCTTC